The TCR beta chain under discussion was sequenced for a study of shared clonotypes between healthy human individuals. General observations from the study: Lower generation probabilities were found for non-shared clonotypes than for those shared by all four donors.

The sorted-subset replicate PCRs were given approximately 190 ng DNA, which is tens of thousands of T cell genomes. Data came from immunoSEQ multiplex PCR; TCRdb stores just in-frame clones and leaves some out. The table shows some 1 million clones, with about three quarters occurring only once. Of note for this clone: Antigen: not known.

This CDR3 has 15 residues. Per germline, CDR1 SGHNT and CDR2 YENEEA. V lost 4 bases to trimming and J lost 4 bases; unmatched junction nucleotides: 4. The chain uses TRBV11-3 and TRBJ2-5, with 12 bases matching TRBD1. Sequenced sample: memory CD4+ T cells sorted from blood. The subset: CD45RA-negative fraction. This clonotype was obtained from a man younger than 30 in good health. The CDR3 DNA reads TGTGCCAGCAGCTCGGGACAGGGGGCGTCAGAGACCCAGTACTTC. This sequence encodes CASSSGQGASETQYF.